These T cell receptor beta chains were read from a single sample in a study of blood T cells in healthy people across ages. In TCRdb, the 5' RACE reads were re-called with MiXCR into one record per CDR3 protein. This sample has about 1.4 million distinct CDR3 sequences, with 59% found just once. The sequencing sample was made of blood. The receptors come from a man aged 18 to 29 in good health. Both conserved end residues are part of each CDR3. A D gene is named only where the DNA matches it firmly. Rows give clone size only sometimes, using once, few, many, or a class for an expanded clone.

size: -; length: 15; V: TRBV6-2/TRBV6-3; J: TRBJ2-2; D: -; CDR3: CASSYSRRDTGELFF; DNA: TGTGCCAGCAGTTACTCGAGGAGAGATACCGGGGAGCTGTTTTTT
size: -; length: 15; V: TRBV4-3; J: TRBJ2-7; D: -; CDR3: CASSQWRTSSYEQYF; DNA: TGCGCCAGCAGCCAATGGCGGACGAGCTCCTACGAGCAGTACTTC
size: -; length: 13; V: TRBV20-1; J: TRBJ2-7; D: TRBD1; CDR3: CGAGGQGAYEQYF; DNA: TGCGGTGCCGGGGGACAGGGGGCTTACGAGCAGTACTTC
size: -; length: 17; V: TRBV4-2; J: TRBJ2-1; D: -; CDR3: CASSQDPGLLSYNEQFF; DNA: TGTGCCAGCAGCCAAGATCCCGGACTATTAAGTTACAATGAGCAGTTCTTC
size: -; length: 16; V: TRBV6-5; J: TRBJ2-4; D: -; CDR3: CASRETHGVGRYIQYF; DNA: TGTGCCAGCAGGGAGACTCATGGGGTGGGAAGGTACATTCAGTACTTC
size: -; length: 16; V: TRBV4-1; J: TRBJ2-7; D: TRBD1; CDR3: CASSQTLGQGANEQYF; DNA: TGCGCCAGCAGCCAAACCTTAGGGCAGGGGGCGAACGAGCAGTACTTC
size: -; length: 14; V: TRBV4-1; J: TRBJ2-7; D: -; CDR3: CASSPRSDPYEQYF; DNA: TGCGCCAGCAGCCCCCGCAGTGACCCCTACGAGCAGTACTTC
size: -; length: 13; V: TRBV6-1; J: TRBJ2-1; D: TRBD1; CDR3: CASSEGGQGRQFF; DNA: TGTGCCAGCAGTGAAGGAGGACAGGGAAGGCAGTTCTTC
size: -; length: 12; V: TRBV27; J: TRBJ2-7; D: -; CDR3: CASRHTGYEQYF; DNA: TGTGCCAGCAGGCATACGGGGTACGAGCAGTACTTC
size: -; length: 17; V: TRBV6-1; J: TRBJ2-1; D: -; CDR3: CASSSYGLGLQNNEQFF; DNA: TGTGCCAGCAGTAGTTACGGACTCGGGTTACAAAACAATGAGCAGTTCTTC
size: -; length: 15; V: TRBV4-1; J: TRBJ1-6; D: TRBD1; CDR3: CASRPVTGDRSPLHF; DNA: TGCGCCAGCAGACCCGTGACAGGGGATCGATCACCCCTCCACTTT
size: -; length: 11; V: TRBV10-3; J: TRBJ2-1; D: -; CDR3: CAIRSNDEQFF; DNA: TGTGCCATCAGGTCGAATGACGAGCAGTTCTTC
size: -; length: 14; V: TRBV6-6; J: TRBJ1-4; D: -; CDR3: CASSYGQPNEKLFF; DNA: TGTGCCAGCAGTTACGGGCAGCCAAATGAAAAACTGTTTTTT
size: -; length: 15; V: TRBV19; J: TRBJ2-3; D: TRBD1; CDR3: CASSTGTGDPDTQYF; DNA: TGTGCCAGTAGTACGGGGACAGGGGATCCAGATACGCAGTATTTT
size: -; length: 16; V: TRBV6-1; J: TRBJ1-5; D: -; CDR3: CASSEGTGLHNQPQHF; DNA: TGTGCCAGCAGTGAGGGTACAGGGCTCCACAATCAGCCCCAGCATTTT
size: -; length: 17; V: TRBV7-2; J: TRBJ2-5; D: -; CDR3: CASSSDPDGFYQETQYF; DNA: TGTGCCAGCAGTTCGGATCCGGACGGATTCTACCAAGAGACCCAGTACTTC
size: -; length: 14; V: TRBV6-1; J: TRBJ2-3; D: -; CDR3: CASKAVVSSDTQYF; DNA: TGTGCCAGCAAAGCGGTCGTGAGTTCGGATACGCAGTATTTT
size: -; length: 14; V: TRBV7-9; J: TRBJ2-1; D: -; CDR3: CASSLSGKHNEQFF; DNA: TGTGCCAGCAGCTTGAGCGGTAAACACAATGAGCAGTTCTTC
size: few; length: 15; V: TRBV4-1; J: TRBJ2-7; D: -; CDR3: CASSQGRASSYEQYF; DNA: TGCGCCAGCAGCCAAGGCAGGGCCAGCTCCTACGAGCAGTACTTC
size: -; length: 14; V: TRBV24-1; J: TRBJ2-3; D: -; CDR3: CATSRRGEADTQYF; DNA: TGTGCCACCAGTCGAAGAGGGGAAGCAGATACGCAGTATTTT
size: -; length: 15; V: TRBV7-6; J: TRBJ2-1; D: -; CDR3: CASSRGPGTPNEQFF; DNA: TGTGCCAGCAGCCGGGGACCGGGAACCCCCAATGAGCAGTTCTTC
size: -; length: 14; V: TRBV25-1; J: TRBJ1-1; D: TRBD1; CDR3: CASCSGGSCTEAFF; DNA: TGTGCCAGCTGTTCAGGGGGTTCTTGTACTGAAGCTTTCTTT
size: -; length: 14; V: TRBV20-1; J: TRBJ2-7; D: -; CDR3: CSATNTDLSYEQYF; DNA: TGCAGTGCTACTAACACGGACCTCTCCTACGAGCAGTACTTC
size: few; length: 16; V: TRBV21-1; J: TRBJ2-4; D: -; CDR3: CASSNLPRIAKNIQYF; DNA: TGTGCCAGCAGCAACCTACCCAGAATAGCCAAAAACATTCAGTACTTC
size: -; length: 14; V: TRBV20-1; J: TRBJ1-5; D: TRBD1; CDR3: CSARGDRAPQPQHF; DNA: TGCAGTGCTAGAGGGGACAGGGCCCCCCAGCCCCAGCATTTT
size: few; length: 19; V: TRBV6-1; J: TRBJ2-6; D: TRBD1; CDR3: CASSTLYDRGQAGANVLTF; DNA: TGTGCCAGCAGTACACTCTACGACAGGGGTCAGGCTGGTGCCAACGTCCTGACTTTC
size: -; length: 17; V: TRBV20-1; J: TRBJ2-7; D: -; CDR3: CSARDLRLAGASYEQYF; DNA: TGCAGTGCTAGAGATCTGCGCCTGGCGGGCGCCTCCTACGAGCAGTACTTC
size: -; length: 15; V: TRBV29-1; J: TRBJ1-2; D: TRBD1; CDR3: CSANDAGGSFYGYTF; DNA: TGCAGCGCCAACGATGCAGGGGGCTCGTTCTATGGCTACACCTTC